This note documents a single T cell receptor beta chain sequence. The record originates from a study of blood T cell repertoires in COVID-19. Trimming stripped 3 bases from V and 5 bases from J, with 8 bases between. The CDR3 loop spans 11 amino acids. CDR1 GTSNPN and CDR2 SVGIG come from the germline V gene (reference sequence). TCRdb's copy holds only in-frame clones and misses some; the assay was immunoSEQ multiplex PCR. The sample has 250,000 to 350,000 clones, 80% to 90% seen once. This sequence was found in a woman aged 18-29 years who had recovered from COVID-19. The sample taken for sequencing was PBMCs or T cells enriched from blood (not recorded which). The gene calls are TRBV30 and TRBJ2-7, with a possible D match to TRBD2 (6 bases). The CDR3 loop reads CAWRRTNEQYF. In DNA form, the CDR3 reads TGTGCCTGGAGGCGGACTAACGAGCAGTACTTC. Full variable domain (rest looked up from reference TRBV30 and TRBJ2-7): SQTIHQWPATLVQPVGSPLSLECTVEGTSNPNLYWYRQAAGRGLQLLFYSVGIGQISSEVPQNLSASRPQDRQFILSSKKLLLSDSGFYLCAWRRTNEQYFGPGTRLTVT.